The 8 T cell receptor beta chains below come from one sample, sequenced in a study of monozygotic twins with inflammatory bowel disease. Using the 5' RACE reads, TCRdb records one entry per CDR3 protein without DNA. The specimen's table records around 99,000 distinct CDR3 sequences. Sequenced material: blood. These receptors all stem from a human donor with ulcerative colitis or Crohn's disease, or a healthy co-twin of an affected twin (not recorded which).

V is TRBV5-4 and J is TRBJ1-3. The CDR3 spans 16 residues. From germline, CDR1 is SGHNT and CDR2 YYREEE (reference sequence). CDR3 protein: CASSPTAEPSGNTIYF.

The rearrangement links TRBV12-3 or TRBV12-4 to TRBJ1-1; TCRdb returns TRBD1, unconfirmable since there is no DNA. The CDR3 totals 13 residues. CDR3 residues: CASSLRGSTEAFF.

The V gene is TRBV16, the J gene TRBJ1-1. The CDR3 runs to 13 residues. Germline V gene sequence: CDR1 KGHSY, CDR2 FQNENV. CDR3 region: CASSRTPNTEAFF.

The chain is built from TRBV4-1 and TRBJ2-3; TCRdb returns TRBD2, unconfirmable since there is no DNA. CDR1 MGHRA and CDR2 YSYEKL come from the germline V gene. The CDR3 runs 17 residues. CDR3 amino acids: CASSQTIAGGPTDTQYF.

This chain uses TRBV7-6 with TRBJ1-5. CDR3 size: 16 residues. From germline, CDR1 is SGHVS and CDR2 FNYEAQ. The CDR3 is CASSKEGWAGNQPQHF. The full variable domain, rest sourced from reference TRBV7-6 and TRBJ1-5, is GAGVSQSPRYKVTKRGQDVALRCDPISGHVSLYWYRQALGQGPEFLTYFNYEAQQDKSGLPNDRFSAERPEGSISTLTIQRTEQRDSAMYRCASSKEGWAGNQPQHFGDGTRLSIL.

CDR3 region: CASSLSVRLGNSPLHF. The rearrangement links TRBV27 to TRBJ1-6. Germline V gives CDR1 MNHEY, CDR2 SMNVEV (reference sequence). This CDR3 has 16 residues.

The genes are TRBV20-1 and TRBJ1-1; absent DNA, TCRdb's TRBD1 call cannot be checked. Germline assignment: CDR1 DFQATT and CDR2 SNEGSKA (reference sequence). This CDR3 comprises 12 residues. CDR3 loop: CSATDRNAEAFF.

The chain has TRBV7-8 and TRBJ2-2; the D call from TCRdb, TRBD2, cannot be confirmed without DNA. The CDR3 is made up of 20 amino acids. CDR1 is SGHVS, CDR2 FQNEAQ, per germline. The CDR3 sequence: CASRRGAGGPTYTKTGELFF.